This paragraph covers one T cell receptor (beta chain) sequence. This sample was included in a study of control samples from healthy donors and cancer patients. Sequenced by immunoSEQ multiplex PCR; TCRdb stores in-frame clones only, minus some. Of around 55,000 clones in the sample, 90% to 97% were seen once. The sequencing input was blood. This receptor was taken from a woman in her late teens or twenties in good health.

Here the CDR3 DNA reads TGTGCCAGCTCACCGTGGCGGGATGAAAAACTGTTTTTT. This codes for CASSPWRDEKLFF. This chain connects TRBV18 to TRBJ1-4; D ambiguous. V shed 3 bases and J shed 6 bases, with 8 bases lying between them. Germline V CDR1 and CDR2: KGHSH, LQKENI. There are 13 residues in the CDR3.